This T cell receptor (beta chain) stems from a study of OX40 agonist ivuxolimab in advanced cancers. Notes on the study in general: The mean number of expanded clones was higher in CD8+ T cells than in CD4+.

The table lists this clone with a few counts. Antigen: not known. The CDR3 runs 13 residues. The germline V gene has CDR1 SGHDN and CDR2 FVKESK. V lost 5 bases, J lost 4 bases, and 11 bases lay in between. Profiled with immunoSEQ multiplex PCR; TCRdb holds only in-frame clones, not every one. The data show 66,000 or so clones, more than 60% seen once. This clonotype originated in an adult with an advanced solid tumor such as melanoma, head and neck, liver or kidney cancer. This specimen was CD4+ or CD8+ T cells sorted from blood, taken in a trial of the OX40 agonist ivuxolimab. V gene TRBV14 combines with J gene TRBJ1-2, with a tentative D call TRBD1 (6 bases). The CDR3 is CASSGGRIYGYTF. The CDR3 nucleotides read TGTGCCAGCAGCGGGGGCCGCATCTATGGCTACACCTTC.